This T cell receptor (beta chain) was sequenced for a study of PD-L1 blockade in urothelial cancer. General observations from the study: Prediction of better survival came from below-median pretreatment blood TCR clonality.

To note about this clone: The antigen remains undetermined.

As to time point: peripheral blood 6 weeks after treatment start. Enrolled patients showed locally advanced or metastatic urothelial carcinoma. Spiked synthetic TCR analogs estimated absolute template abundance per PCR. Only in-frame clones appear in the TCRdb table, and some are missing; sequencing was by immunoSEQ multiplex PCR. The sample includes about 91,000 clones, approximately 82% of them seen just once. The CDR3 contains 15 residues. The V end lost 0 bases, the J end lost 1 base, and 11 bases lay between the germline ends. Germline V gene lookup returns CDR1 SGHKS and CDR2 YYEKEE (reference sequence).

This specimen consisted of PBMCs, obtained around atezolizumab (anti-PD-L1) treatment. The receptor was isolated from a man aged 65 to 79 with urothelial cancer. This chain uses TRBV5-5 with TRBJ2-7; no reliable D call. The CDR3: CASSLELSVSYEQYF. CDR3 nucleotide sequence: TGTGCCAGCAGCTTGGAGTTAAGCGTATCCTACGAGCAGTACTTC.